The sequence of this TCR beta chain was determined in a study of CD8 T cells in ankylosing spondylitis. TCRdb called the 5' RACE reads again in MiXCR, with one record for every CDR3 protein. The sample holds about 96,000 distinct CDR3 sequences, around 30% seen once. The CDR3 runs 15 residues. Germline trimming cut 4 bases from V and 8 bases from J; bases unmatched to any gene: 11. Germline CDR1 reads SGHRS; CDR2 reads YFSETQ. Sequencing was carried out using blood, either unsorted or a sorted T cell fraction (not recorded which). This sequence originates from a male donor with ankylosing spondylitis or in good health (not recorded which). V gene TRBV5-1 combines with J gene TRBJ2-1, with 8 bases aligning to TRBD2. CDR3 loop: CASSQLLSGGDEQFF. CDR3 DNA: TGCGCCAGCAGCCAGTTACTAAGCGGGGGTGATGAGCAGTTCTTC. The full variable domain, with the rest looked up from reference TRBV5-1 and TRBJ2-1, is KAGVTQTPRYLIKTRGQQVTLSCSPISGHRSVSWYQQTPGQGLQFLFEYFSETQRNKGNFPGRFSGRQFSNSRSEMNVSTLELGDSALYLCASSQLLSGGDEQFFGPGTRLTVL.